These 8 T cell receptor beta chains came from one sample sequenced in a study of blood T cell repertoires in COVID-19. Clones were read by immunoSEQ multiplex PCR, and TCRdb kept only the in-frame ones, dropping some. The table includes around 300,000 clones, about nine tenths detected once. The sequenced sample was peripheral blood. The receptor set was obtained from a middle-aged man with acute or convalescent COVID-19.

J is TRBJ2-6 and V is TRBV7-2; weak D call: TRBD1 (5 bases). V was cut by 4 bases and J by 2 bases, with 12 bases left in between. Germline values: CDR1 SGHTA, CDR2 FQGNSA. The CDR3 spans 16 residues. The CDR3 nucleotides are TGTGCCAGCAGCTCAAAAGGGGTTGCTGGGGCCAACGTCCTGACTTTC. Protein: CASSSKGVAGANVLTF.

This chain connects TRBV6-5 to TRBJ1-5, with D possibly matching TRBD1 (6 bases). Germline-derived CDR1 and CDR2 are MNHEY and SVGAGI. The CDR3 spans 15 residues. V was trimmed by 0 bases and J by 2 bases, leaving 8 bases between them. The CDR3 sequence is CASSYSQGGNQPQHF. In DNA form, the CDR3 reads TGTGCCAGCAGTTACTCACAGGGTGGCAATCAGCCCCAGCATTTT.

This clone has a single count. V is TRBV19 and J is TRBJ2-6; TRBD2 agrees at 7 bases. The CDR3 consists of 18 residues. Germline V gene data show CDR1 as LNHDA and CDR2 as SQIVND (reference sequence). Trimming removed 4 bases from V and 0 bases from J; junction bases left unmatched: 9. CDR3 sequence: CASSRGGGGSSGANVLTF. The DNA for the CDR3 is TGTGCCAGTAGTAGAGGCGGGGGTGGTAGCTCTGGGGCCAACGTCCTGACTTTC.

The table lists this clone with a count of one. The rearrangement uses TRBV6-5 and TRBJ1-5; the D gene is possibly TRBD1 (6 bases). The V gene lost 6 bases and the J gene lost 5 bases, with 17 bases spanning the gap. The CDR3 spans 15 residues. Germline CDR1 MNHEY, CDR2 SVGAGI. CDR3 in amino acids: CASRTNRDGYQPQHF. CDR3 sequence (DNA): TGTGCCAGCAGAACCAACAGGGACGGGTATCAGCCCCAGCATTTT.

This clone was seen a handful of times. The genes are TRBV7-9 and TRBJ2-6, with TRBD1 as a possible D gene (6 bases). Trimming pared 5 bases from V and 0 bases from J, leaving 11 bases between. CDR1 and CDR2 (germline): SEHNR, FQNEAQ (reference sequence). This CDR3 is 16 amino acids long. CDR3 residues: CASSQQGYSGANVLTF. CDR3 bases: TGTGCCAGCAGCCAACAGGGCTACTCTGGGGCCAACGTCCTGACTTTC.

This chain joins TRBV7-9 and TRBJ2-3, with 10 bases lining up with TRBD1. CDR1 and CDR2 from the germline V gene are SEHNR and FQNEAQ (reference sequence). The CDR3 is 15 amino acids. V lost 5 bases, J lost 4 bases, and 6 bases stayed unmatched. The CDR3 sequence is CASSPGTGAPDTQYF. The CDR3 bases are TGTGCCAGCAGCCCCGGGACAGGGGCTCCAGATACGCAGTATTTT.

The rearrangement uses TRBV27 and TRBJ2-1; D ambiguous. CDR1 is MNHEY and CDR2 is SMNVEV in the germline V gene (reference sequence). Between the trimmed V and J ends, which lost 2 bases and 12 bases, there was a span of 14 bases. The CDR3 loop spans 13 amino acids. The CDR3: CASSLNRDSSQFF. The CDR3, as DNA: TGTGCCAGCAGTTTAAATCGAGATAGTTCGCAGTTCTTC.

J is TRBJ1-1 and V is TRBV30; the D is unclear. CDR1 is GTSNPN, CDR2 SVGIG, per germline (reference sequence). The length of the CDR3 is 14 residues. Trimming stripped 3 bases from V and 3 bases from J, with 14 bases between. CDR3 coding DNA: TGTGCCTGGAGAGGCAGAAGAGGGTACACTGAAGCTTTCTTT. Translated: CAWRGRRGYTEAFF.